Below are 19 T cell receptor beta chains sequenced from a single sample in a study of T cells in Graves' hyperthyroidism and ophthalmopathy. From RNA transcripts, TCR beta CDR3 regions were amplified. The TCR CDR3 first-round RT-PCR relied on the HTBI primer set. Each CDR3 protein is one row after TCRdb ran MiXCR on the multiplex PCR reads. Of a few hundred thousand distinct CDR3 sequences listed, roughly 15% are singletons. Input material: blood. The receptors stem from a woman between 18 and 30 years old with Graves' hyperthyroidism.

This clonotype was seen many times. The rearrangement uses TRBV11-2 and TRBJ2-7; 8 bases align to TRBD2. CDR3 length: 15 residues. V shed 5 bases and J 3 bases; nucleotides not matched to a gene: 9. Per the germline V gene, CDR1 is SGHAT and CDR2 is FQNNGV. CDR3 amino acids: CASSPSTTSGYEQYF. The CDR3 DNA reads TGTGCCAGCAGCCCAAGCACCACTAGCGGCTACGAGCAGTACTTC.

This clonotype was observed at least ten times. The rearrangement uses TRBV2 and TRBJ1-1; D may be TRBD1 (6 bases). Germline assignment: CDR1 SNHLY and CDR2 FYNNEI. With 8 bases removed from V and 5 bases from J, the gap between germline ends came to 12 bases. This CDR3 contains 12 residues. The CDR3 protein is CASHRDETEAFF. DNA of the CDR3: TGTGCCAGCCACAGGGATGAGACTGAAGCTTTCTTT.

The V and J genes are TRBV7-8 and TRBJ2-3; D is perhaps TRBD2 (5 bases). This CDR3 contains 15 residues. The V end lost 4 bases, the J end lost 6 bases, and 17 bases lay between the germline ends. Germline V gene data show CDR1 as SGHVS and CDR2 as FQNEAQ. For the CDR3, the DNA is TGTGCCAGCAGCTCACTAGTAACTGGTTCGGATACGCAGTATTTT. Protein sequence: CASSSLVTGSDTQYF.

Many counts were recorded for this clonotype. The chain is built from TRBV7-2 and TRBJ2-1, with D uncertain. The CDR3 runs to 12 residues. The germline V gene has CDR1 SGHTA and CDR2 FQGNSA. V was trimmed by 0 bases and J by 6 bases, leaving 3 bases between them. The CDR3 DNA follows: TGTGCCAGCAGCTTAGCAGCCAATGAGCAGTTCTTC. Its protein is CASSLAANEQFF.

This clonotype has more than one count but fewer than ten. CDR3 loop: CASSEAGNPYEQYF. CDR3 nucleotides: TGTGCCAGCAGTGAAGCGGGGAACCCCTACGAGCAGTACTTC. This chain links TRBV6-1 with TRBJ2-7; no clear D. The CDR3 sequence is 14 residues long. Germline CDR1 and CDR2: MNHNS and SASEGT. V was shortened by 0 bases and J by 2 bases, with 8 bases between the two germline ends.

The chain links TRBV20-1 to TRBJ1-5; D unresolved. V was clipped by 3 bases and J by 6 bases, with 9 bases between them. CDR3 length: 12 amino acids. The germline V gene encodes CDR1 DFQATT and CDR2 SNEGSKA (reference sequence). The CDR3 DNA is TGCAGTGCTAGTTCCGGGTCTCAGCCCCAGCATTTT. Translation gives CSASSGSQPQHF.

This clonotype was counted many times. This chain links TRBV28 with TRBJ2-1, with TRBD2 matching over 7 bases. CDR1 MDHEN and CDR2 SYDVKM come from the germline V gene. J was trimmed by 4 bases and V by 6 bases; bases with no gene match: 6. CDR3 length: 14 amino acids. The CDR3 is CASSREGHYNEQFF. The DNA for the CDR3 is TGTGCCAGCAGCAGGGAGGGCCATTACAATGAGCAGTTCTTC.

V gene TRBV15 combines with J gene TRBJ1-2; no firm D call. Germline CDR1 reads LNHNV; CDR2 reads YYDKDF (reference sequence). Trimming stripped 0 bases from V and 7 bases from J, with 6 bases between. The CDR3 length is 12 residues. The CDR3 loop is CATSRDQSGYTF. CDR3 in DNA: TGTGCCACCAGCAGAGACCAAAGTGGCTACACCTTC.

In this sample, this clonotype turned up many times. This CDR3 is CASSFSRTPPLHF. CDR3 DNA: TGTGCCAGCAGTTTCTCTAGAACGCCACCCCTCCACTTT. The chain has TRBV28 and TRBJ1-6; D remains unclear. Germline V CDR1 and CDR2: MDHEN, SYDVKM. Trimming removed 3 bases at V and 11 bases at J, with 11 bases between. This CDR3 is built from 13 residues.

Ten or more counts support this clonotype. The J gene is TRBJ1-5, the V gene TRBV6-5; D gene ambiguous. The germline V and J ends were trimmed by 0 bases and 1 base, with 7 bases remaining between them. The CDR3 sequence is 15 residues long. In germline, CDR1 is MNHEY, CDR2 SVGAGI. The CDR3 DNA sequence: TGTGCCAGCAGTTACTCGGTGAAAAGCAATCAGCCCCAGCATTTT. Translation gives CASSYSVKSNQPQHF.

The chain links TRBV29-1 to TRBJ2-2, with 10 bases that match TRBD2. With 5 bases clipped from V and 1 base from J, the junction kept 1 base outside the gene matches. Germline V gene sequence: CDR1 SQVTM, CDR2 ANQGSEA. This CDR3 contains 14 residues. CDR3 sequence reads: CSVSSGGNTGELFF. The CDR3 nucleotides are TGCAGCGTTTCTAGCGGGGGGAACACCGGGGAGCTGTTTTTT.

This clonotype turned up a few times. The chain is built from TRBV12-3 or TRBV12-4 and TRBJ2-1, with 8 bases fitting TRBD1. This CDR3 comprises 16 residues. Germline trimming cut 6 bases from V and 9 bases from J; bases unmatched to any gene: 16. The CDR3: CASRESGGRQNSEQFF. CDR3 bases: TGTGCCAGCAGGGAATCAGGGGGCCGCCAAAATAGTGAGCAGTTCTTC.

In this sample, this clonotype turned up many times. The V and J genes are TRBV20-1 and TRBJ1-2; the D is unclear. Between the trimmed V and J ends, which lost 0 bases and 2 bases, there was a span of 10 bases. Germline V gene data show CDR1 as DFQATT and CDR2 as SNEGSKA (reference sequence). The CDR3 runs to 14 residues. The CDR3 sequence is CSARDVVSNYGYTF. For the CDR3, the DNA is TGCAGTGCTAGAGATGTTGTTTCAAACTATGGCTACACCTTC.

This clonotype has at least ten counts. The gene calls are TRBV11-2 and TRBJ1-3; no firm D call. The CDR3 is made up of 12 amino acids. Trimming took 5 bases from V and 1 from J, leaving 3 bases between them. CDR1 is SGHAT, CDR2 FQNNGV, per germline. The CDR3 sequence is CASSQSGNTIYF. CDR3 nucleotides: TGTGCCAGCAGCCAATCTGGAAACACCATATATTTT.

The table lists this clonotype with many counts. This sequence joins TRBV6-1 and TRBJ1-1; 7 bases are a match to TRBD1. Germline V lookup: CDR1 MNHNS, CDR2 SASEGT. The V segment lost 1 base and the J segment 10 bases; nucleotides outside the gene matches: 6. CDR3 length: 13 residues. CDR3 nucleotides: TGTGCCAGCAGTGAAGTTCGGGACAGCCCAGCTTTCTTT. Protein product: CASSEVRDSPAFF.

This clonotype has a count of ten or more. The chain carries TRBV6-1 and TRBJ1-5; D is undetermined. Per germline, CDR1 MNHNS and CDR2 SASEGT. V was trimmed by 5 bases and J by 2 bases, leaving 16 bases between them. This CDR3 has 16 residues. Here the CDR3 reads CASSSSGRQGNQPQHF. CDR3 DNA: TGTGCCAGCAGTAGCAGTGGGCGTCAGGGCAATCAGCCCCAGCATTTT.

This clonotype has ten or more counts. The chain has TRBV6-1 and TRBJ2-7; D is perhaps TRBD2 (6 bases). With 6 bases removed from V and 3 bases from J, the gap between germline ends came to 12 bases. The CDR3 loop spans 13 amino acids. The germline gives CDR1 MNHNS, CDR2 SASEGT. This CDR3 reads CASSETSIYEQYF. The CDR3 bases are TGTGCCAGCAGCGAAACTAGCATCTACGAGCAGTACTTC.

The genes are TRBV3-1 and TRBJ2-1, with 15 nucleotides matching TRBD2. With V trimmed by 3 bases and J by 7 bases, 7 bases remained unmatched. Germline values: CDR1 LGHDT, CDR2 YNNKEL (reference sequence). The CDR3 totals 17 residues. The CDR3 sequence: CASSQGLAGGIGNEQFF. The CDR3 coding sequence is TGTGCCAGCAGCCAGGGACTAGCGGGAGGAATAGGAAATGAGCAGTTCTTC.

The chain carries TRBV3-1 and TRBJ1-4; D not certain. The V gene lost 2 bases and the J gene lost 3 bases, with 7 bases spanning the gap. From germline, CDR1 is LGHDT and CDR2 YNNKEL (reference sequence). The CDR3 runs 14 residues. CDR3 amino acids: CASSQSRANEKLFF. DNA of the CDR3: TGTGCCAGCAGCCAATCCCGGGCTAATGAAAAACTGTTTTTT.